The source of this T cell receptor beta chain is a study of blood T cell repertoires in COVID-19. About the study: The United States, Italy and Spain supplied acute and convalescent COVID-19 samples.

This CDR3 has 14 amino acids. With 5 bases removed from V and 0 bases from J, the gap between germline ends came to 8 bases. The germline V gene encodes CDR1 MNHEY and CDR2 SMNVEV (reference sequence). Participants reported their clinical history, and cohort assignment relied on those reports. Sequencing used immunoSEQ multiplex PCR; TCRdb keeps in-frame clones, though not all of them. The sample has 200,000 to 250,000 clones, approximately 85% seen once; the top ten hold around 2%. This sequence originates from a woman in her fifties or sixties who had recovered from COVID-19. Sample: PBMCs or T cells enriched from blood (not recorded which). The rearrangement links TRBV27 to TRBJ2-1; D gene unclear. The CDR3 region has the DNA TGTGCCAGCAGTCTCGAGAGCTCCTACAATGAGCAGTTCTTC. Its protein is CASSLESSYNEQFF.